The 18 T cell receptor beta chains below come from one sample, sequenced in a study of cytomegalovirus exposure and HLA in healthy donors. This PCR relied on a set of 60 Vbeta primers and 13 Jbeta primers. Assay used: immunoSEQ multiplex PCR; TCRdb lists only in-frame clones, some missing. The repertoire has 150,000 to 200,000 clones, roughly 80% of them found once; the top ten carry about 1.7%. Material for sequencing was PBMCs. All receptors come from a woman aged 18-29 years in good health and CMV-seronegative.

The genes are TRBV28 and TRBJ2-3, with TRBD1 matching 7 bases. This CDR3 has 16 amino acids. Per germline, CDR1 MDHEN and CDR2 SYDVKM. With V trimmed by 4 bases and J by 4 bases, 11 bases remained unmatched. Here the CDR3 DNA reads TGTGCCAGCAGTTCCACCGACAGGGCGTTCGCAGATACGCAGTATTTT. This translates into CASSSTDRAFADTQYF.

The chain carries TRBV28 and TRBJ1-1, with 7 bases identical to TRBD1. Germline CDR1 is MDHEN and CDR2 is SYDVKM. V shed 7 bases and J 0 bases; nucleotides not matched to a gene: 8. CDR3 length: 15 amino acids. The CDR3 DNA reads TGTGCCAGCACCCCGATGGACAGGATGAACACTGAAGCTTTCTTT. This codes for CASTPMDRMNTEAFF.

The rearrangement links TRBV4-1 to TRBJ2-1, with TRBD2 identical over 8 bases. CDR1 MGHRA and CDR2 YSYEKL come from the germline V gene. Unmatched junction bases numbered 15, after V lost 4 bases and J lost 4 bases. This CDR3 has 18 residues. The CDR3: CASSLPPPKREKYNEQFF. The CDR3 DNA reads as TGCGCCAGCAGCCTCCCACCCCCTAAGCGGGAGAAGTACAATGAGCAGTTCTTC.

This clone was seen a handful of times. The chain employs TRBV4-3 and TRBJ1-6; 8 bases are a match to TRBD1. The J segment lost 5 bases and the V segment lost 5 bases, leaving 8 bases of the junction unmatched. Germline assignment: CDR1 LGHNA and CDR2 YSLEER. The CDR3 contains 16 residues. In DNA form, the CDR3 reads TGCGCCAGCAGCTCTCAGGCAGGGGGCGATAATTCACCCCTCCACTTT. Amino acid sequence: CASSSQAGGDNSPLHF.

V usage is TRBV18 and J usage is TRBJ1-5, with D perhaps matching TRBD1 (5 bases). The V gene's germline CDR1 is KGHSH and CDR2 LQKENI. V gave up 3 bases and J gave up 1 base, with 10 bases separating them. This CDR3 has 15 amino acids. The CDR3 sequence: CASSPGGSSNQPQHF. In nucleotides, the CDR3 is TGTGCCAGCTCACCGGGGGGGTCCAGCAATCAGCCCCAGCATTTT.

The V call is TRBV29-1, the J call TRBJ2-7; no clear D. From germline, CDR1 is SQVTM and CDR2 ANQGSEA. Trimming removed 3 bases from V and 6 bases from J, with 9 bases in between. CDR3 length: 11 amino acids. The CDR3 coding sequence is TGCAGCGTTGAGGGCCCGCTCGAGCAGTACTTC. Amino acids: CSVEGPLEQYF.

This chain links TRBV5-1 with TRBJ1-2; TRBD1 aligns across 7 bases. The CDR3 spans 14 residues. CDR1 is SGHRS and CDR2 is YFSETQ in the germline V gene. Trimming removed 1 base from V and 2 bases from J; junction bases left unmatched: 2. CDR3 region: CASSLRQGNYGYTF. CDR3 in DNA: TGCGCCAGCAGCTTGAGACAGGGAAACTATGGCTACACCTTC.

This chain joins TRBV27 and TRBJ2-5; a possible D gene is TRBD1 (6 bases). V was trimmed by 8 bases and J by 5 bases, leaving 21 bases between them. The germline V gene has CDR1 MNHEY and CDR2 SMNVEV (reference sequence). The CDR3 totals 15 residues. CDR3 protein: CASSDRNGRWETQYF. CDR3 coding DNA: TGTGCCAGCTCCGACAGGAACGGTCGCTGGGAGACCCAGTACTTC.

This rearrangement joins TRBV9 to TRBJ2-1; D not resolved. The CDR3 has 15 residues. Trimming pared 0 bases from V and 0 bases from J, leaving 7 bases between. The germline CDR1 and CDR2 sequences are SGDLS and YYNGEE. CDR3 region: CASSVDWSSYNEQFF. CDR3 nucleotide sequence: TGTGCCAGCAGCGTAGACTGGAGCTCCTACAATGAGCAGTTCTTC.

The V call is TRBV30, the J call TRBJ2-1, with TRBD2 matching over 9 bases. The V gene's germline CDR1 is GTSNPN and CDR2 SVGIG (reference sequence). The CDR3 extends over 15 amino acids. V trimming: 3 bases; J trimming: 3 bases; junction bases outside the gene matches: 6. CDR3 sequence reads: CAWRTVAGDYNEQFF. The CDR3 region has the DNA TGTGCCTGGAGAACGGTAGCGGGAGACTACAATGAGCAGTTCTTC.

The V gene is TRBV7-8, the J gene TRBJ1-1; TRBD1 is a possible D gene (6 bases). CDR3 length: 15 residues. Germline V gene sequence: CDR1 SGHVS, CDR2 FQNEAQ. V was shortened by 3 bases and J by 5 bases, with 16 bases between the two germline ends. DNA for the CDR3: TGTGCCAGCAGCTTTAACAGGGTGACCTTAACTGAAGCTTTCTTT. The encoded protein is CASSFNRVTLTEAFF.

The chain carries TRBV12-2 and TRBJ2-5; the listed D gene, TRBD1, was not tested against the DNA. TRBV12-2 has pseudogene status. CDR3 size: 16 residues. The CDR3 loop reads CASRFWTGGLEETQYF. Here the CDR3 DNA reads TGTGCAAGTCGCTTCTGGACAGGAGGTTTGGAAGAGACCCAGTACTTC.

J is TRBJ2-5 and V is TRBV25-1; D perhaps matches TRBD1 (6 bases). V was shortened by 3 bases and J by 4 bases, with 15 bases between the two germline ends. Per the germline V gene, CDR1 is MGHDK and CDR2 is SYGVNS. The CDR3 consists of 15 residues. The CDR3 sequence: CASSDGTSLIETQYF. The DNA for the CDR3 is TGTGCCAGCAGTGACGGGACAAGTCTAATAGAGACCCAGTACTTC.

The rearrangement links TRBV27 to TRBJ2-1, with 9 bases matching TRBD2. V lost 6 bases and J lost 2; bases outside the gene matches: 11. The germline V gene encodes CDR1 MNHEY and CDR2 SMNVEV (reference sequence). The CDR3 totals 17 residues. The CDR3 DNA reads TGTGCCAGCAGCCACCGCCGGACTAGCGATACCTACAATGAGCAGTTCTTC. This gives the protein CASSHRRTSDTYNEQFF.

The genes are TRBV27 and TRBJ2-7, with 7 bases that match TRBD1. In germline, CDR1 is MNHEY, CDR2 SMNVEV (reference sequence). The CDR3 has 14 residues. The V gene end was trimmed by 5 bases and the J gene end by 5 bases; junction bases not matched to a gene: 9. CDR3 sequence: CASSHPRQGDEQYV. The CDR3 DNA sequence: TGTGCCAGCAGTCACCCACGACAGGGAGACGAGCAGTACGTC.

The CDR3 loop is CASSPRTVTDTQYF. The CDR3 DNA reads TGTGCCAGCAGCCCACGGACAGTCACAGATACGCAGTATTTT. The chain joins TRBV5-4 to TRBJ2-3; a weak D match, TRBD1 (6 bases). The CDR3 totals 14 residues. Germline loops: CDR1 SGHNT, CDR2 YYREEE (reference sequence). V was clipped by 4 bases and J by 2 bases, with 11 bases between them.

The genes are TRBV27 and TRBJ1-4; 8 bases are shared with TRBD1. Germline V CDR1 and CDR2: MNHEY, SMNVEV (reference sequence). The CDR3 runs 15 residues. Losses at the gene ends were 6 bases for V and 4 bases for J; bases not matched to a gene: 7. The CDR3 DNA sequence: TGTGCCAGCAGGATCAGGGGGCTTGTTAATGAAAAACTGTTTTTT. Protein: CASRIRGLVNEKLFF.

In nucleotides, the CDR3 is TGTGCCAGCAGATTAGCGGGAGGGCATTCCTACGAGCAGTACTTC. The encoded protein is CASRLAGGHSYEQYF. The J gene is TRBJ2-7, the V gene TRBV9; TRBD2 matches 11 bases. The CDR3 extends over 15 amino acids. Germline-derived CDR1 and CDR2 are SGDLS and YYNGEE. The V and J ends lost 5 bases and 1 base, in that order; junction bases with no gene match: 5.